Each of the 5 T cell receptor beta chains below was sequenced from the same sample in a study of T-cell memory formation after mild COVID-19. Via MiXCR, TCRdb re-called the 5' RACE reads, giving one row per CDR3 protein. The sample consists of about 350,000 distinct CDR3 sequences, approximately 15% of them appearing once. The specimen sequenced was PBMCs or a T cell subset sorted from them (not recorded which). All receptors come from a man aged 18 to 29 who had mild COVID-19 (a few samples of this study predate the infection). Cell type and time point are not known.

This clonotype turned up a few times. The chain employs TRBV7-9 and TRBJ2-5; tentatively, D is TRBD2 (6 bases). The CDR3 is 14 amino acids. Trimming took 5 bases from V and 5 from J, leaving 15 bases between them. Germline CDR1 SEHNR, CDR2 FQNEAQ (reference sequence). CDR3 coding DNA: TGTGCCAGCAGCGTTTCCCGGGAGTCGGAGACCCAGTACTTC. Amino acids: CASSVSRESETQYF.

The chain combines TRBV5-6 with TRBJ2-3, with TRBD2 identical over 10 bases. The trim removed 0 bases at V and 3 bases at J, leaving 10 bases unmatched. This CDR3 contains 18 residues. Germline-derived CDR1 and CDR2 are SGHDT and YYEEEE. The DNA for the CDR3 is TGTGCCAGCAGCTTGGTGAAGTTAGCGGGGGGACTGACAGATACGCAGTATTTT. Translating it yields CASSLVKLAGGLTDTQYF.

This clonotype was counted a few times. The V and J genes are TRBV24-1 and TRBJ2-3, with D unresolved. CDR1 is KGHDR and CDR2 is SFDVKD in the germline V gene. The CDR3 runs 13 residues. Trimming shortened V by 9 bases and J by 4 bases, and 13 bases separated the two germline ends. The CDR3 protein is CATDGREADTQYF. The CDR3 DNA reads TGTGCCACCGATGGACGAGAGGCAGATACGCAGTATTTT.

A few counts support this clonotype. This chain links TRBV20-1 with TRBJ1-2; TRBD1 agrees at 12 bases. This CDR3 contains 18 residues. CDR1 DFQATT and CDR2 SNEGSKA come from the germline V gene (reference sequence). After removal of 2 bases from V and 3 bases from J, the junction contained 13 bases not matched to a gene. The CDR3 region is CSARSTPGTGGSDYGYTF. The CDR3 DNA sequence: TGCAGTGCTAGATCTACCCCGGGGACAGGGGGCAGTGACTATGGCTACACCTTC.

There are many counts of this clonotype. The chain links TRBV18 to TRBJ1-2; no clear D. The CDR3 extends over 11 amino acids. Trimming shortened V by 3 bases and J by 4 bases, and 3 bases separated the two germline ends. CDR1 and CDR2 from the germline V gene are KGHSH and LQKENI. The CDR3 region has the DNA TGTGCCAGCTCACCGGGCTATGGCTACACCTTC. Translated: CASSPGYGYTF.